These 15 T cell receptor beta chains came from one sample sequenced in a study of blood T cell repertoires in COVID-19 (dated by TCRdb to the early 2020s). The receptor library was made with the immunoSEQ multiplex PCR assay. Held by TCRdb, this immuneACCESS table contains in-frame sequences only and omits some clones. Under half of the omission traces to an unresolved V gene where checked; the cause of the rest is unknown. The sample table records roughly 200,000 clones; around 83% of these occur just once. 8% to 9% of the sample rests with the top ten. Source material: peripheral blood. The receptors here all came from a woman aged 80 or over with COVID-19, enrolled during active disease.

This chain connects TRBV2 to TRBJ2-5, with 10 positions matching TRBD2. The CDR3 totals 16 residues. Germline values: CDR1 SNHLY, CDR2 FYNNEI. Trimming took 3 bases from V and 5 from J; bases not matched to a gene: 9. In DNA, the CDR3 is TGTGCCAGCAGTGAGTCCAGCGGGAGGGCCAGGGAGACCCAGTACTTC. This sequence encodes CASSESSGRARETQYF.

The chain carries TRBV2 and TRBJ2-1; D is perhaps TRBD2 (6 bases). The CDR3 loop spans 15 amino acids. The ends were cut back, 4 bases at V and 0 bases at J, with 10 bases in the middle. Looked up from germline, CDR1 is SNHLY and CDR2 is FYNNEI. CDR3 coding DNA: TGTGCCAGCAGTGTAGAGGGACTCTCCTACAATGAGCAGTTCTTC. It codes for CASSVEGLSYNEQFF.

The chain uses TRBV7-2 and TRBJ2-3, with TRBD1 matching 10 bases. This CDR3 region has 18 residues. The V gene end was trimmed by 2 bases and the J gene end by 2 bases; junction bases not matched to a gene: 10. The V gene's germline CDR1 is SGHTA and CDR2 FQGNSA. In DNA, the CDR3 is TGTGCCAGCAGCTTACGTCGGGGACAGGGGATCCTCACAGATACGCAGTATTTT. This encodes CASSLRRGQGILTDTQYF. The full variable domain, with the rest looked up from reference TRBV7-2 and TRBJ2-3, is GAGVSQSPSNKVTEKGKDVELRCDPISGHTALYWYRQSLGQGLEFLIYFQGNSAPDKSGLPSDRFSAERTGGSVSTLTIQRTQQEDSAVYLCASSLRRGQGILTDTQYFGPGTRLTVL.

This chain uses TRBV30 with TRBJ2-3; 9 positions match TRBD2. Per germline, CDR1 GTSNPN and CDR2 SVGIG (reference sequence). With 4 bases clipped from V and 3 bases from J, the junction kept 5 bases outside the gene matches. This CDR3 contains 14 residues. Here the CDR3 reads CAWKRRGGTDTQYF. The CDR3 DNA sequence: TGTGCCTGGAAAAGGCGGGGGGGGACAGATACGCAGTATTTT.

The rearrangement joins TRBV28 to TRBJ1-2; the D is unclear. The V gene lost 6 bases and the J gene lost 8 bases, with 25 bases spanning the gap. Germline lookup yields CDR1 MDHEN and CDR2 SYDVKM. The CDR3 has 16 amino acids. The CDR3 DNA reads TGTGCCAGCAGCATGTCGGCGGTGGGTTTTGTTGGCGGCTACACCTTC. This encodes CASSMSAVGFVGGYTF.

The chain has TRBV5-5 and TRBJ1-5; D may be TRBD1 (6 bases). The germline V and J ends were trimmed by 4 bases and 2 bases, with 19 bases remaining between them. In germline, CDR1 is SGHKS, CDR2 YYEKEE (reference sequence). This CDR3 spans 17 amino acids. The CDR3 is CASSPGAGVSGNQPQHF. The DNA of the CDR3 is TGTGCCAGCAGCCCAGGGGCAGGGGTTTCGGGCAATCAGCCCCAGCATTTT.

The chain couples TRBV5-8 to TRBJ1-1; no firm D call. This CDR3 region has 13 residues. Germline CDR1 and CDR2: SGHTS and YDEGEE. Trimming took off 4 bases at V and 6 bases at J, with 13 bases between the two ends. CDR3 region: CASSPLSTAEAFF. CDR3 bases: TGTGCCAGCAGCCCACTTTCCACCGCTGAAGCTTTCTTT.

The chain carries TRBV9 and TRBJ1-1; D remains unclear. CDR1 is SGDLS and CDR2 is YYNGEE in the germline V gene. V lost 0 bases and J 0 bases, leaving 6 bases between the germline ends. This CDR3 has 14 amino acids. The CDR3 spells CASSVGRMNTEAFF. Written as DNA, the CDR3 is TGTGCCAGCAGCGTAGGGAGGATGAACACTGAAGCTTTCTTT.

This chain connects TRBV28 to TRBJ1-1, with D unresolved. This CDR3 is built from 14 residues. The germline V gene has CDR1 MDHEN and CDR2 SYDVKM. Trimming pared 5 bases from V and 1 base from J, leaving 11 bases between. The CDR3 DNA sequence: TGTGCCAGCAGTCGACTACTGGGGAACACTGAAGCTTTCTTT. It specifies CASSRLLGNTEAFF.

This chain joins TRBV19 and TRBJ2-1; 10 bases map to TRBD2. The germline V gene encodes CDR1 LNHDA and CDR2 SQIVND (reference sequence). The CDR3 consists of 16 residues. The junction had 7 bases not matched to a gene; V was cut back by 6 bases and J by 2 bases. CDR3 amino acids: CASSPVLAGAYNEQFF. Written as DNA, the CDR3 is TGTGCCAGTAGCCCCGTTCTAGCGGGAGCCTACAATGAGCAGTTCTTC.

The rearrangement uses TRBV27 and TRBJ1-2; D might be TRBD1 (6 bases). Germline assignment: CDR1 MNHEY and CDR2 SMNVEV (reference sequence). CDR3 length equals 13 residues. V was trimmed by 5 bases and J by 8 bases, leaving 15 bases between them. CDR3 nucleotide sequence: TGTGCCAGCAGTACCCGGACAGATCTAGGCTACACCTTC. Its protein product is CASSTRTDLGYTF.

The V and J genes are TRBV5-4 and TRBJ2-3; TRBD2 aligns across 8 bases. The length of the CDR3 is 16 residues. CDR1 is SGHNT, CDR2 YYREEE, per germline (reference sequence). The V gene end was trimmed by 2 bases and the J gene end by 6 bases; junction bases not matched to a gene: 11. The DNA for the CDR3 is TGTGCCAGCAGCTTCGGCTCTAGCGGGCCATTTGATACGCAGTATTTT. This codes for CASSFGSSGPFDTQYF.

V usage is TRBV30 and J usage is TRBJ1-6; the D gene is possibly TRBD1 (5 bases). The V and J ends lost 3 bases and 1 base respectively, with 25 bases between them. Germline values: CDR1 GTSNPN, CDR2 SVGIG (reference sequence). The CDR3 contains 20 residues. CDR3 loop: CAWSKGKVDLWASYNSPLHF. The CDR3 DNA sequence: TGTGCCTGGAGCAAGGGGAAAGTAGATTTGTGGGCGTCCTATAATTCACCCCTCCACTTT.

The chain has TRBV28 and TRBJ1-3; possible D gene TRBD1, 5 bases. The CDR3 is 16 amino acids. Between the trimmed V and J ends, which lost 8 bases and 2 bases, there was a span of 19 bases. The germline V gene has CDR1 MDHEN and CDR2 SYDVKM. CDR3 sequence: CASYWGIPRTGNTIYF. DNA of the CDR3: TGTGCCAGCTACTGGGGCATTCCGAGGACTGGAAACACCATATATTTT.

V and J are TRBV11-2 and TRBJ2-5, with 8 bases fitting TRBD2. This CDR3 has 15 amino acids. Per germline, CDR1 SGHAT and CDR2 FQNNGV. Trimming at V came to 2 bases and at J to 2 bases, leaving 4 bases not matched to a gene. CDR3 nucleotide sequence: TGTGCCAGCAGCTTACGGGTAGCGGGACAAGAGACCCAGTACTTC. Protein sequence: CASSLRVAGQETQYF.